This T cell receptor (beta chain) is from a study of cytomegalovirus exposure and HLA in healthy donors. 60 Vbeta and 13 Jbeta primers were used in PCR. Sequenced by immunoSEQ multiplex PCR; TCRdb stores in-frame clones only, minus some. The sample shows roughly 120,000 clones, approximately 80% of them seen only once. This CDR3 is built from 14 residues. Germline values: CDR1 SSHAT, CDR2 FNYEAQ (reference sequence). Worth noting for this clone: Germline and junction disagree at one end, which may indicate a read error.

Sequenced: PBMCs. This rearrangement joins TRBV7-7 to TRBJ2-1; 11 bases fit TRBD1. The origin of this receptor is a man aged 30-40 years in good health and CMV-seropositive. Written as DNA, the CDR3 is TGTGCTAGCAGCCCAGGACAGGGGGCCTATGAGCAGTTCTTC. This gives the protein CASSPGQGAYEQFF.